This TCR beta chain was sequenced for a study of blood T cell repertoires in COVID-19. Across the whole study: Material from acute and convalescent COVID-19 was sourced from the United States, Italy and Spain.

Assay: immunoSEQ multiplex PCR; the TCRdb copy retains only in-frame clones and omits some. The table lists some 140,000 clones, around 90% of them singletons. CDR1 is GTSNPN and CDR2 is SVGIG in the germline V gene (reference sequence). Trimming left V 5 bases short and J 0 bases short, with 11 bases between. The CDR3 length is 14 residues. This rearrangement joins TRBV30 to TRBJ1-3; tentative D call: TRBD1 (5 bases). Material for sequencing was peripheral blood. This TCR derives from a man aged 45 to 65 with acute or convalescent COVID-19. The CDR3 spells CAWGGSYSGNTIYF. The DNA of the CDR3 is TGTGCCTGGGGGGGGAGTTACTCTGGAAACACCATATATTTT.